This T cell receptor beta chain was captured in a study of blood T cell repertoires in COVID-19. Whole-study context: COVID-19 samples collected from the United States, Italy and Spain covered acute and convalescent phases.

Individuals aged roughly 18 to 95 years were recruited from approximately 24 US areas. Original analysis: Quantification of nucleated cells was approximated via reference gene primer amplification. Some clones are missing from TCRdb's copy, which holds only in-frame ones; the method was immunoSEQ multiplex PCR. V, J and clone size are taken as reported in that table, and D and trimming were inferred from the DNA itself. Among approximately 180,000 clones, 84% were seen once, and the ten largest hold about 15%. Germline lookup yields CDR1 MRHNA and CDR2 SNTAGT. V was pared by 1 base and J by 6 bases, with 18 bases between. The CDR3 consists of 16 residues.

This TCR derives from a man aged 50 to 59 who had recovered from COVID-19. The J gene is TRBJ1-2, the V gene TRBV6-4, with D unresolved. The material sequenced was PBMCs or T cells enriched from blood (not recorded which). Here the CDR3 reads CASSDFAGSQGHGYTF. In DNA, the CDR3 is TGTGCCAGCAGTGACTTCGCCGGGTCCCAAGGTCATGGCTACACCTTC.